Below, one T cell receptor beta chain is given with its context. Its cognate antigen is unknown. This specimen comes from a study of cytomegalovirus exposure and HLA in healthy donors. Study-level background: Of all 400 or so donors who were genotyped, 70% to 85% belonged to the Caucasian-associated ancestry cluster. Study-level points and caveats: When analyzed later, a missense DCLRE1C variant was found to be linked to TCR beta V- and J-gene trimming. The study assumed roughly uniform donor sequencing depth for presence/absence analyses. Accurate predictions that matched the HLA-A and HLA-B alleles of most subjects were reportedly made from TCR beta sequences.

CDR3 length: 17 amino acids. V trimming: 4 bases; J trimming: 10 bases; junction bases outside the gene matches: 16. Germline V gene data show CDR1 as LGHNA and CDR2 as YNFKEQ. PCR used 60 Vbeta primers and 13 Jbeta primers. The table came from immunoSEQ multiplex PCR; TCRdb's copy has only in-frame clones and leaves some out. The sample has 150,000 to 200,000 clones; 80% to 90% are singletons. Sequencing was performed on PBMCs. The sequence came from a woman aged 18-29 years in good health and CMV-seropositive. The V gene is TRBV4-2, the J gene TRBJ1-6, with 7 bases aligning to TRBD1. CDR3 loop: CASSLKHTGQLGSPLHF. The CDR3 bases are TGTGCCAGCAGCCTTAAACATACGGGACAGCTAGGCTCACCCCTCCACTTT.